Listed below are T cell receptor beta chains from one sample, sequenced in a study of monozygotic twins with inflammatory bowel disease. TCRdb reworked the 5' RACE reads into one entry per CDR3 protein, no DNA. The sample includes more than 75,000 distinct CDR3 sequences. Sequencing input: blood. The source is a human donor with ulcerative colitis or Crohn's disease, or a healthy co-twin of an affected twin (not recorded which). CDR3s include the opening cysteine and the closing phenylalanine or tryptophan.

v_call	j_call	cdr3_length	cdr3_aa
TRBV7-8	TRBJ1-2	14	CASSYNRGRYGYTF
TRBV15	TRBJ2-3	15	CATIGPSENEDTQYF
TRBV20-1	TRBJ1-2	14	CSARVREERNGYTF
TRBV7-9	TRBJ2-5	16	CASSESGLAGVETQYF
TRBV5-1	TRBJ2-7	17	CASSTSRGASDSYEQYF
TRBV3-1	TRBJ1-1	15	CASSQLQGAHTEAFF
TRBV20-1	TRBJ1-2	15	CSGWDRGRSEGGYTF
TRBV29-1	TRBJ2-7	16	CSVLGGTGQRRYEQYF
TRBV6-1	TRBJ1-6	14	CASSLTGYNSPLHF
TRBV18	TRBJ2-5	13	CASSPQRGETQYF
TRBV12-3/TRBV12-4	TRBJ1-1	13	CASRGGGGTEAFF
TRBV7-9	TRBJ2-7	14	CASSFQGRFDEQYF
TRBV5-1	TRBJ1-5	14	CASSLESRSQPQHF
TRBV7-6	TRBJ2-1	12	CASSQGQFEQFF
TRBV6-1	TRBJ1-5	16	CASRKTTGSAVQPQHF
TRBV19	TRBJ1-2	14	CASSPLGADYGYTF
TRBV2	TRBJ2-5	14	CASNVLAGQETQYF
TRBV7-9	TRBJ2-1	13	CASSLSTRGEQFF
TRBV4-1	TRBJ1-2	16	CASSQRTGTHYYGYTF
TRBV28	TRBJ1-1	15	CASGPGSAGNTEAFF